This TCR beta chain stems from a study of blood T cell repertoires in COVID-19. Study-wide background: PBMCs, B-cell-depleted T cells, or T cells provided the cDNA or gDNA that made up the material.

Authors' data handling: Amplification of reference gene primers was used by the study to estimate nucleated cell counts. Repertoires were generated with immunoSEQ multiplex PCR, while TCRdb's copy carries only in-frame clones and drops some. That table gives V, J and clone size, and the DNA gave D and trimming. The sample contains over 95,000 clones, 65% to 85% of which appear only once. Looked up from germline, CDR1 is SGHTA and CDR2 is FQGNSA. The CDR3 has 15 residues. The ends were cut back, 4 bases at V and 0 bases at J, with 12 bases in the middle. The clonotype was recovered from a woman between 55 and 75 years old with acute or convalescent COVID-19. V usage is TRBV7-2 and J usage is TRBJ1-2; D might be TRBD1 (6 bases). Sequencing used peripheral blood. In nucleotides, the CDR3 is TGTGCCAGCAGCTCGAGCAGGGGCGCTAACTATGGCTACACCTTC. This encodes CASSSSRGANYGYTF.